A selection of T cell receptor beta chains follows, all from one sample in a study of T cell changes during pregnancy in multiple sclerosis. Sequencing used immunoSEQ multiplex PCR; TCRdb keeps in-frame clones, though not all of them. There are 40,000 or so clones in the sample; about 88% occur only once, and about 5.3% lies in the top ten. The sequenced sample was peripheral blood, obtained in the third trimester of pregnancy. The origin of the receptors is a female donor in good health, enrolled as a control in a pregnancy study. Both conserved end residues are part of each CDR3.

len: 13
v_gene: TRBV7-6
j_gene: TRBJ1-1
CDR3aa: CASSAGVNTEAFF

len: 12
v_gene: TRBV7-2
j_gene: TRBJ2-5
CDR3aa: CASSFGGETQYF

len: 15
v_gene: TRBV6-4
j_gene: TRBJ2-1
CDR3aa: CASSALAGGYNEQFF

len: 16
v_gene: TRBV5-6
j_gene: TRBJ1-1
CDR3aa: CASSLVWDTLGREAFF

len: 15
v_gene: TRBV6-1
j_gene: TRBJ1-1
CDR3aa: CATSTSGTGGAAAFF

len: 20
v_gene: TRBV13
j_gene: TRBJ2-4
CDR3aa: CASSRFTIGQGRATKNIQYF

len: 14
v_gene: TRBV27
j_gene: TRBJ1-5
CDR3aa: CASSFSGSLQPQHF

len: 14
v_gene: TRBV5-1
j_gene: TRBJ2-1
CDR3aa: CASHRLAGDHEQFF

len: 14
v_gene: TRBV6-5
j_gene: TRBJ2-1
CDR3aa: CASSYSASTNEQFF

len: 15
v_gene: TRBV30
j_gene: TRBJ1-2
CDR3aa: CAWSVDRGENYGYTF

len: 12
v_gene: TRBV29-1
j_gene: TRBJ1-2
CDR3aa: CSVMTDNYGYTF

len: 13
v_gene: TRBV12-5
j_gene: TRBJ1-2
CDR3aa: CASGLGGGYGYTF

len: 16
v_gene: TRBV5-1
j_gene: TRBJ2-5
CDR3aa: CASSNGRLAERETQYF

len: 13
v_gene: TRBV10-3
j_gene: TRBJ1-1
CDR3aa: CAISTGRNTEAFF

len: 16
v_gene: TRBV11-2
j_gene: TRBJ1-1
CDR3aa: CASSFPPTGGGTEAFF

len: 14
v_gene: TRBV19
j_gene: TRBJ2-1
CDR3aa: CATRLGLAAAEQFF

len: 15
v_gene: TRBV7-9
j_gene: TRBJ2-3
CDR3aa: CASSTGTGDTDTQYF

len: 17
v_gene: TRBV9
j_gene: TRBJ1-1
CDR3aa: CASSVASEQGPRAEAFF

len: 14
v_gene: TRBV5-4
j_gene: TRBJ2-1
CDR3aa: CASSLIRGEVEQFF

len: 14
v_gene: TRBV27
j_gene: TRBJ2-7
CDR3aa: CASSPRQDGYEQYF

len: 14
v_gene: TRBV6-6
j_gene: TRBJ1-2
CDR3aa: CASSYSPGDSGYTF

len: 14
v_gene: TRBV5-1
j_gene: TRBJ1-1
CDR3aa: CASSLGPTNTEAFF

len: 16
v_gene: TRBV11-1
j_gene: TRBJ1-1
CDR3aa: CASSLGQGASNTEAFF

len: 16
v_gene: TRBV15
j_gene: TRBJ2-7
CDR3aa: CATSRDRFGRVYEQYF

len: 14
v_gene: TRBV19
j_gene: TRBJ1-2
CDR3aa: CASSSTGRNYGYTF

len: 14
v_gene: TRBV28
j_gene: TRBJ1-1
CDR3aa: CASSLLGGGTEAFF

len: 12
v_gene: TRBV29-1
j_gene: TRBJ2-4
CDR3aa: CSVGYRDNIQYF

len: 13
v_gene: TRBV27
j_gene: TRBJ2-5
CDR3aa: CASSLPGGETQYF

len: 16
v_gene: TRBV5-6
j_gene: TRBJ2-5
CDR3aa: CASSPGLAGGLETQYF

len: 15
v_gene: TRBV5-6
j_gene: TRBJ2-1
CDR3aa: CASSLGLARPNEQFF

len: 13
v_gene: TRBV6-4
j_gene: TRBJ1-6
CDR3aa: CASSRGDNSPLHF

len: 14
v_gene: TRBV5-1
j_gene: TRBJ2-7
CDR3aa: CASSKGLLSYEQYF

len: 16
v_gene: TRBV7-9
j_gene: TRBJ2-7
CDR3aa: CASSFPRGIPSYEQYF

len: 14
v_gene: TRBV7-3
j_gene: TRBJ2-3
CDR3aa: CASSLGDSKDTQYF

len: 15
v_gene: TRBV19
j_gene: TRBJ1-3
CDR3aa: CATGDRGLSGNTIYF

len: 15
v_gene: TRBV5-6
j_gene: TRBJ1-1
CDR3aa: CASSLEPLQVTEAFF

len: 17
v_gene: TRBV27
j_gene: TRBJ2-1
CDR3aa: CASSSLLTSGRGVEQFF

len: 15
v_gene: TRBV4-3
j_gene: TRBJ1-1
CDR3aa: CASSQGRGFGTEAFF

len: 12
v_gene: TRBV19
j_gene: TRBJ2-3
CDR3aa: CASKAGVDTQYF

len: 15
v_gene: TRBV5-1
j_gene: TRBJ2-1
CDR3aa: CASSSPGQGSYEQFF

len: 13
v_gene: TRBV5-1
j_gene: TRBJ1-1
CDR3aa: CASSSGLNTEAFF

len: 15
v_gene: TRBV5-5
j_gene: TRBJ1-4
CDR3aa: CASSSTGTGYEKLFF

len: 14
v_gene: TRBV9
j_gene: TRBJ2-7
CDR3aa: CASSSPSSEYEQYF

len: 14
v_gene: TRBV6-1
j_gene: TRBJ2-2
CDR3aa: CASRRDGLTGELFF

len: 14
v_gene: TRBV19
j_gene: TRBJ2-3
CDR3aa: CASKLAGSTDTQYF

len: 15
v_gene: TRBV5-4
j_gene: TRBJ2-7
CDR3aa: CASSLVGGSSYEQYF

len: 12
v_gene: TRBV6-5
j_gene: TRBJ2-7
CDR3aa: CASSRDSYEQYF

len: 13
v_gene: TRBV15
j_gene: TRBJ2-1
CDR3aa: CATSRDEGEGEFF

len: 14
v_gene: TRBV9
j_gene: TRBJ2-7
CDR3aa: CASSVGGQGREQYF

len: 18
v_gene: TRBV18
j_gene: TRBJ1-2
CDR3aa: CASSPDYETGTLYYGYTF

len: 14
v_gene: TRBV7-9
j_gene: TRBJ1-6
CDR3aa: CASSLPGAGSPLHF

len: 13
v_gene: TRBV10-2
j_gene: TRBJ1-1
CDR3aa: CASGQGNGPEAFF

len: 16
v_gene: TRBV28
j_gene: TRBJ1-5
CDR3aa: CASSRRGGGSNQPQHF

len: 14
v_gene: TRBV6-5
j_gene: TRBJ1-1
CDR3aa: CASSYASERTEAFF

len: 17
v_gene: TRBV2
j_gene: TRBJ2-4
CDR3aa: CASSEGSGLIAKNIQYF